One and the same sample provided the 32 T cell receptor beta chains below, sequenced in a study of human T cells and chemical hapten exposure. Time point: pre-sensitization, week 0. Stated treatment: therapeutic diphenylcyclopropenone sensitization with weekly scalp DPC. TCRdb passed the RACE reads through MiXCR, listing each CDR3 protein once. Seen here are 180,000 or so distinct CDR3 sequences, roughly 30% observed once, and the top ten hold about 2.8%. The sample was whole blood, taken in connection with sensitization to the hapten diphenylcyclopropenone (DPC). Receptor source: a woman in her twenties or thirties with alopecia areata. Some clones in this sample may be carry-over from other donors' samples.

The rearrangement uses TRBV20-1 and TRBJ2-7; possible D gene TRBD2, 6 bases. Germline assignment: CDR1 DFQATT and CDR2 SNEGSKA (reference sequence). The CDR3 is made up of 13 amino acids. V shed 3 bases and J shed 5 bases, with 14 bases lying between them. The CDR3 loop reads CSASLAGTHEQYF. The CDR3 DNA sequence: TGCAGTGCTAGCCTCGCGGGGACCCACGAGCAGTACTTC.

J is TRBJ1-5 and V is TRBV27, with D uncertain. V was shortened by 0 bases and J by 6 bases, with 12 bases between the two germline ends. Germline V gene lookup returns CDR1 MNHEY and CDR2 SMNVEV (reference sequence). There are 15 residues in the CDR3. In nucleotides, the CDR3 is TGTGCCAGCAGTTTATCGATGGGAGGAGGTCAGCCCCAGCATTTT. Residues: CASSLSMGGGQPQHF.

This clonotype was observed a few times. The CDR3 sequence: CASSLTFRKNQPQHF. For the CDR3, the DNA is TGTGCCAGCAGTTTAACGTTCAGAAAGAATCAGCCCCAGCATTTT. V and J are TRBV28 and TRBJ1-5; D call uncertain. V was trimmed by 2 bases and J by 4 bases, leaving 12 bases between them. This CDR3 contains 15 residues. Germline CDR1 reads MDHEN; CDR2 reads SYDVKM.

The chain links TRBV7-2 to TRBJ2-5; the D call may be TRBD1 or TRBD2 (7 bases each). The CDR3 covers 16 residues. The V gene lost 2 bases and the J gene lost 2 bases, with 15 bases spanning the gap. Germline lookup yields CDR1 SGHTA and CDR2 FQGNSA. CDR3 sequence (DNA): TGTGCCAGCAGCTTATCCACAGGGGAGGGACAAGAGACCCAGTACTTC. Translating gives CASSLSTGEGQETQYF.

The CDR3 spells CASSQDRHSSYEQYF. The CDR3 coding sequence is TGTGCCAGCAGTCAGGACAGACACTCTTCCTACGAGCAGTACTTC. The rearrangement uses TRBV11-2 and TRBJ2-7, with D possibly TRBD1 on 6 matching bases. Germline CDR1 reads SGHAT; CDR2 reads FQNNGV. Between the trimmed V and J ends, which lost 6 bases and 1 base, there was a span of 16 bases. The CDR3 is 15 residues long.

CDR3 sequence (DNA): TGTGCCAGCTCCAGACAGGGCTCCTATGGCTACACCTTC. Its translation: CASSRQGSYGYTF. This chain joins TRBV27 and TRBJ1-2; 7 bases fit TRBD1. Germline CDR1 is MNHEY and CDR2 is SMNVEV (reference sequence). CDR3 length: 13 residues. The junction had 7 bases not matched to a gene; V was cut back by 8 bases and J by 4 bases.

This clonotype has just a few counts. The chain has TRBV20-1 and TRBJ2-3; D unclear. The V end lost 5 bases, the J end lost 0 bases, and 6 bases lay between the germline ends. CDR1 DFQATT and CDR2 SNEGSKA come from the germline V gene (reference sequence). The length of the CDR3 is 12 residues. The CDR3 DNA is TGCAGTGCTCCCGGCAGCACAGATACGCAGTATTTT. The encoded protein is CSAPGSTDTQYF.

This clonotype was counted between two and nine times. V usage is TRBV4-1 and J usage is TRBJ2-7; D uncertain. This CDR3 has 14 residues. CDR1 and CDR2 (germline): MGHRA, YSYEKL. V was cut by 0 bases and J by 1 base, with 7 bases left in between. The CDR3 DNA is TGCGCCAGCAGCCAAGATTCTTTGTCCTACGAGCAGTACTTC. Translation: CASSQDSLSYEQYF.

This clonotype turned up a few times. V is TRBV10-3 and J is TRBJ1-2; D is undetermined. The CDR3 length is 12 residues. Germline-derived CDR1 and CDR2 are ENHRY and SYGVKD. The ends were cut back, 5 bases at V and 5 bases at J, with 9 bases in the middle. DNA of the CDR3: TGTGCCATCAGTTCGGGTCTTTATGGCTACACCTTC. Its translation: CAISSGLYGYTF.

The chain carries TRBV7-9 and TRBJ2-1; D may be TRBD1 (6 bases). Germline V gives CDR1 SEHNR, CDR2 FQNEAQ (reference sequence). CDR3 length equals 15 residues. Trimming cost V 1 base and J 1 base, with 8 bases left between them. This chain's CDR3 is CASSLVQGSYNEQFF. The CDR3 DNA reads as TGTGCCAGCAGCTTAGTCCAGGGGTCCTACAATGAGCAGTTCTTC.

J is TRBJ2-1 and V is TRBV5-4; D may match TRBD1 or TRBD2 (6 bases each). This CDR3 has 15 amino acids. Trimming removed 7 bases from V and 4 bases from J, with 18 bases in between. Germline V gene sequence: CDR1 SGHNT, CDR2 YYREEE (reference sequence). CDR3 bases: TGTGCCAGCGGGACTGGGGGCGGCTCATACAATGAGCAGTTCTTC. This gives the protein CASGTGGGSYNEQFF.

The rearrangement links TRBV4-1 to TRBJ2-7; D is unclear. The CDR3 is made up of 16 amino acids. From germline, CDR1 is MGHRA and CDR2 YSYEKL. V was pared by 0 bases and J by 5 bases, with 17 bases between. The CDR3 coding sequence is TGCGCCAGCAGCCAAGATCAAGGACGTTCACCGAACGAGCAGTACTTC. Translation gives CASSQDQGRSPNEQYF.

This chain joins TRBV6-6 and TRBJ2-3, with TRBD2 as a possible D gene (6 bases). Germline CDR1 MNHNY, CDR2 SVGAGI (reference sequence). This CDR3 region has 11 residues. Trimming took off 6 bases at V and 6 bases at J, with 7 bases between the two ends. CDR3 DNA: TGTGCCAGCAGGACTAGGGATACGCAGTATTTT. It is translated as CASRTRDTQYF.

The chain is built from TRBV10-2 and TRBJ1-3, with D perhaps TRBD1 (5 bases). The CDR3 extends over 15 amino acids. Germline CDR1 reads WSHSY; CDR2 reads SAAADI. Trimming shortened V by 9 bases and J by 0 bases, and 15 bases separated the two germline ends. The CDR3 loop is CASTPGRNSGNTIYF. CDR3 sequence (DNA): TGCGCCAGTACGCCGGGACGCAACTCTGGAAACACCATATATTTT.

The CDR3 spells CASRPDSSETQYF. The CDR3 coding sequence is TGTGCCAGCAGACCTGACAGTTCGGAGACCCAGTACTTC. V and J are TRBV28 and TRBJ2-5, with D possibly matching TRBD1 (5 bases). CDR3 length equals 13 residues. Germline V gene lookup returns CDR1 MDHEN and CDR2 SYDVKM. Trimming left V 6 bases short and J 5 bases short, with 13 bases between.

This clonotype was detected only a few times. The gene calls are TRBV7-2 and TRBJ1-5, with D uncertain. The V gene's germline CDR1 is SGHTA and CDR2 FQGNSA. Trimming stripped 0 bases from V and 9 bases from J, with 6 bases between. CDR3 length: 12 amino acids. In nucleotides, the CDR3 is TGTGCCAGCAGCTTAGCGGCCTGGCCCCAGCATTTT. Its protein product is CASSLAAWPQHF. Combining the CDR3 with reference TRBV7-2 and TRBJ1-5 gives the whole variable domain GAGVSQSPSNKVTEKGKDVELRCDPISGHTALYWYRQSLGQGLEFLIYFQGNSAPDKSGLPSDRFSAERTGGSVSTLTIQRTQQEDSAVYLCASSLAAWPQHFGDGTRLSIL.

J is TRBJ1-2 and V is TRBV27, with unresolved D. The CDR3 covers 15 residues. Trimming removed 8 bases from V and 2 bases from J, with 18 bases in between. Germline CDR1 reads MNHEY; CDR2 reads SMNVEV (reference sequence). CDR3 coding DNA: TGTGCCAGCGGCCCTTACCTGAGGGAAAACTATGGCTACACCTTC. Translation: CASGPYLRENYGYTF.

The chain has TRBV6-2 or TRBV6-3 and TRBJ1-5; D is possibly TRBD1 (5 bases). The CDR3 sequence is 14 residues long. Germline V gene lookup returns CDR1 MNHEY and CDR2 SVGEGT. The V gene lost 0 bases and the J gene lost 6 bases, with 9 bases spanning the gap. The CDR3 loop reads CASSYSPDSQPQHF. In DNA, the CDR3 is TGTGCCAGCAGTTACTCCCCCGACAGTCAGCCCCAGCATTTT.

The V call is TRBV18, the J call TRBJ1-5, with TRBD1 matching over 8 bases. The germline V gene has CDR1 KGHSH and CDR2 LQKENI. The CDR3 runs 15 residues. V was clipped by 3 bases and J by 5 bases; unmatched bases: 6. CDR3 protein: CASSPNRGQDQPQHF. CDR3 bases: TGTGCCAGCTCACCCAACAGGGGACAGGATCAGCCCCAGCATTTT.

On this clonotype itself: The junction differs from germline at one of its ends, possibly a read error. This chain joins TRBV29-1 and TRBJ2-2, with TRBD1 matching 8 bases. This CDR3 contains 15 residues. Germline values: CDR1 SQVTM, CDR2 ANQGSEA. The CDR3 region is CSVQETGVATGELFF. The CDR3 nucleotides are TGCAGCGTTCAAGAGACAGGGGTGGCTACCGGGGAGCTGTTTTTT.

Concerning this clonotype: A read error may produce the germline difference seen at one junction end. The V call is TRBV5-1, the J call TRBJ2-7; 7 bases agree with TRBD1. Germline V lookup: CDR1 SGHRS, CDR2 YFSETQ. There are 14 residues in the CDR3. This CDR3 is CVSSRTGTDYEQYF. Here the CDR3 DNA reads TGCGTCAGCAGCCGAACCGGGACAGACTACGAGCAGTACTTC.

This clonotype has only a few counts. V and J are TRBV3-1 and TRBJ1-3; no clear D gene. Germline loops: CDR1 LGHDT, CDR2 YNNKEL (reference sequence). Between the trimmed V and J ends, which lost 4 bases and 0 bases, there was a span of 7 bases. CDR3 length: 14 residues. This CDR3 is CASSPVHSGNTIYF. CDR3 in DNA: TGTGCCAGCAGCCCTGTACACTCTGGAAACACCATATATTTT.

CDR3 residues: CASSPTIAGLDTQYF. The CDR3 DNA reads as TGTGCCAGCAGCCCCACCATAGCGGGATTAGATACGCAGTATTTT. The rearrangement joins TRBV2 to TRBJ2-3; 8 nucleotides agree with TRBD2. There are 15 residues in the CDR3. Germline CDR1 is SNHLY and CDR2 is FYNNEI. After removal of 6 bases from V and 5 bases from J, the junction contained 10 bases not matched to a gene.

The chain joins TRBV29-1 to TRBJ1-2; 7 nucleotides agree with TRBD1. Germline-derived CDR1 and CDR2 are SQVTM and ANQGSEA. The CDR3 contains 13 residues. After removal of 7 bases from V and 3 bases from J, the junction contained 8 bases not matched to a gene. In DNA form, the CDR3 reads TGCAGCGGCGCTACAGGGGAGGACTATGGCTACACCTTC. Protein sequence: CSGATGEDYGYTF.

This clonotype was seen more than once but under ten times. The rearrangement links TRBV7-2 to TRBJ1-3, with D unresolved. This CDR3 comprises 13 residues. Between the trimmed V and J ends, which lost 3 bases and 6 bases, there was a span of 9 bases. Germline V gene lookup returns CDR1 SGHTA and CDR2 FQGNSA. The CDR3 bases are TGTGCCAGCAGCTTGGTTTTAGAAAACACCATATATTTT. Translation gives CASSLVLENTIYF.

V is TRBV7-9 and J is TRBJ1-1; D gene uncertain. V lost 0 bases, J lost 6 bases, and 8 bases lay in between. Per germline, CDR1 SEHNR and CDR2 FQNEAQ (reference sequence). The CDR3 spans 13 residues. CDR3 DNA sequence: TGTGCCAGCAGCTTAGCCCCGGGAGCTGAAGCTTTCTTT. Encoded protein: CASSLAPGAEAFF.

The chain couples TRBV6-5 to TRBJ2-3, with 7 bases lining up with TRBD1. The V and J ends lost 6 bases and 3 bases, in that order; junction bases with no gene match: 9. This CDR3 region has 15 residues. Germline CDR1 MNHEY, CDR2 SVGAGI. The DNA for the CDR3 is TGTGCCAGCAGCTCCCCCTGGGACAGAACAGATACGCAGTATTTT. Translating it yields CASSSPWDRTDTQYF.

The chain combines TRBV5-5 with TRBJ1-4, with 8 bases fitting TRBD1. V shed 4 bases and J 7 bases; nucleotides not matched to a gene: 9. The germline V gene encodes CDR1 SGHKS and CDR2 YYEKEE (reference sequence). This CDR3 has 15 amino acids. The CDR3, as DNA: TGTGCCAGCAGCCTCCGACAGGGGAGGAGTGAAAAACTGTTTTTT. Translation: CASSLRQGRSEKLFF.

The chain combines TRBV29-1 with TRBJ2-5; D uncertain. The V gene lost 5 bases and the J gene lost 1 base, with 14 bases spanning the gap. Germline V CDR1 and CDR2: SQVTM, ANQGSEA. The CDR3 is 14 residues long. CDR3 DNA: TGCAGCGTTCCCCGTGAGGCAGTCCAAGAGACCCAGTACTTC. It translates to CSVPREAVQETQYF. The whole variable domain, remainder taken from reference TRBV29-1 and TRBJ2-5, is SAVISQKPSRDICQRGTSLTIQCQVDSQVTMMFWYRQQPGQSLTLIATANQGSEATYESGFVIDKFPISRPNLTFSTLTVSNMSPEDSSIYLCSVPREAVQETQYFGPGTRLLVL.

This clonotype was seen more than once but under ten times. The J gene is TRBJ1-3, the V gene TRBV28, with D uncertain. Germline CDR1 reads MDHEN; CDR2 reads SYDVKM. Deletions cut 2 bases from V and 1 base from J, with 6 bases between. The CDR3 totals 14 residues. CDR3 residues: CASSLDRSGNTIYF. The CDR3 DNA follows: TGTGCCAGCAGTTTAGATAGATCTGGAAACACCATATATTTT.

A few counts support this clonotype. The rearrangement joins TRBV28 to TRBJ2-7, with 7 positions matching TRBD2. CDR1 is MDHEN and CDR2 is SYDVKM in the germline V gene. V lost 4 bases and J lost 0; bases outside the gene matches: 3. CDR3 length equals 14 residues. The CDR3 coding sequence is TGTGCCAGCAGTTGGGGGGGGACCTCCTACGAGCAGTACTTC. It codes for CASSWGGTSYEQYF.

Here the CDR3 reads CASSRGALINNEQFF. The CDR3 region has the DNA TGCGCCAGCAGCCGAGGGGCACTGATTAACAATGAGCAGTTCTTC. The chain links TRBV5-1 to TRBJ2-1; the D call may be TRBD1 or TRBD2 (5 bases each). Trimming left V 4 bases short and J 5 bases short, with 16 bases between. Per the germline V gene, CDR1 is SGHRS and CDR2 is YFSETQ. The CDR3 is made up of 15 amino acids.